This TCR beta chain was identified during a study of monozygotic twins with cystic fibrosis. This CDR3 comprises 14 residues. Germline assignment: CDR1 LGHNA and CDR2 YNFKEQ. Trimming cost V 1 base and J 4 bases; bases outside gene matches: 4. For this clone: Other DNA sequences in the same sample also yield this CDR3.

Using immunoSEQ multiplex PCR, the repertoire was profiled, and TCRdb retains in-frame clones only, with some absent. The sample lists around 8,800 clones, about 89% occurring once. The sequence came from a boy younger than 10 with cystic fibrosis. Sequencing was performed on blood. The chain has TRBV4-2 and TRBJ2-7, with TRBD1 matching 7 bases. The CDR3 here is CASSQGTGPYEQYF. The CDR3 nucleotides read TGTGCCAGCAGCCAAGGGACAGGACCTTACGAGCAGTACTTC.